This T cell receptor beta chain was recovered during a study of T cell responses to AZD1222 COVID-19 vaccine. Background on the study: Pooling was applied to second doses at about 4 or about 12 weeks.

CDR1 is SEHNR, CDR2 FQNEAQ, per germline (reference sequence). V dropped 5 bases and J dropped 6; count of bases not matched to a gene: 13. This CDR3 region has 16 residues. The assay was immunoSEQ multiplex PCR, and TCRdb's table has in-frame clones only and misses some. The sample has 130,000 to 150,000 clones, 92% seen once; the top ten hold about 1.9%. This specimen was peripheral blood, taken on day 0 of AZD1222 vaccination. The V call is TRBV7-9, the J call TRBJ2-1; 7 nucleotides line up with TRBD1. The TCR sequence derives from an adult in good health. CDR3 protein: CASSEPQGLQFNEQFF. The DNA of the CDR3 is TGTGCCAGCAGCGAACCACAGGGGTTGCAGTTCAATGAGCAGTTCTTC.